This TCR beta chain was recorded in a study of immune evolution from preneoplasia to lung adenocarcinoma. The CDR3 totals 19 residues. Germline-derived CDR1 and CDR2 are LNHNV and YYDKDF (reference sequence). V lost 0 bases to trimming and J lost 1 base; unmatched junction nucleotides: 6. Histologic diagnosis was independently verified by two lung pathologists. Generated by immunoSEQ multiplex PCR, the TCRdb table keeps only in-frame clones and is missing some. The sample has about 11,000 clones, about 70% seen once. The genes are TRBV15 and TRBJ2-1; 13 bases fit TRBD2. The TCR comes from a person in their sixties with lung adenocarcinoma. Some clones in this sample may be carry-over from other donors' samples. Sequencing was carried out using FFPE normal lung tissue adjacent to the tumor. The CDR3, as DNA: TGTGCCACCAGCAGAGACAGGACTAGCGGGAGAGGGTCCTACAATGAGCAGTTCTTC. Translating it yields CATSRDRTSGRGSYNEQFF.